The sequence of this T cell receptor (beta chain) was determined in a study of CD8 T cells in Susac syndrome. Turning to this clonotype: Its specificity is not known.

CDR1 and CDR2 (germline): MGHRA, YSYEKL. The CDR3 is 14 residues long. V was pared by 2 bases and J by 0 bases, with 7 bases between. Study-wide findings and caveats: It was acknowledged in the study that the number of individuals who were included in its TCR sequencing and HLA analysis was relatively small. Susac syndrome CD4+ T cell repertoires showed no clonal expansion.

All included Susac syndrome patients satisfied recently defined diagnostic criteria for definite or probable disease. TEMRA cells were FACS-enriched, while CD8+ and CD4+ T cells were negatively isolated. Random hexamers were used to reverse transcribe about 0.5 to 1 ug of RNA. TCRdb ran MiXCR on the immunoSEQ multiplex PCR reads and lists one entry per CDR3 protein. The data hold 95,000 to 150,000 distinct CDR3 sequences, with 95% to 96% observed a single time. Sequencing was carried out using CD4+ T cells from PBMCs. V is TRBV4-1 and J is TRBJ1-2; a weak D match, TRBD1 (6 bases). This sequence originates from a human donor with Susac syndrome. The CDR3 DNA reads TGCGCCAGCAGCCAACAGGGGCCTAACTATGGCTACACCTTC. Protein product: CASSQQGPNYGYTF.